Following are 29 T cell receptor beta chains from one sample sequenced in a study of cytomegalovirus exposure and HLA in healthy donors. TCRdb's copy holds only in-frame clones and misses some; the assay was immunoSEQ multiplex PCR. The data show fewer than 200,000 clones, less than 85% seen once. Source material: PBMCs. Every receptor here comes from a man aged 18 to 35 in good health and CMV-seropositive.

The chain joins TRBV6-6 to TRBJ2-7; TRBD2 is a possible D gene (5 bases). CDR1 and CDR2 (germline): MNHNY, SVGAGI (reference sequence). The CDR3 is 16 residues long. V was cut by 2 bases and J by 3 bases, with 17 bases left in between. CDR3: CASSYGSGVSGYEQYF. The CDR3 nucleotides are TGTGCCAGCAGTTACGGATCCGGGGTGTCAGGCTACGAGCAGTACTTC.

The rearrangement uses TRBV9 and TRBJ1-2, with D maybe TRBD1 (6 bases). In germline, CDR1 is SGDLS, CDR2 YYNGEE. The CDR3 is 12 amino acids. Trimming cost V 4 bases and J 8 bases, with 12 bases left between them. The CDR3 nucleotides read TGTGCCAGCAGCTCCAACAGGGAAGGCTACACCTTC. Translating gives CASSSNREGYTF.

This chain uses TRBV6-1 with TRBJ1-1; perhaps TRBD1 as D (5 bases). The CDR3 covers 14 residues. Germline CDR1 and CDR2: MNHNS and SASEGT. The V end was cut by 3 bases, the J end by 5 bases, with 13 bases between. The CDR3, as DNA: TGTGCCAGCAGTGAGTCGGCGGGACGGACTGAAGCTTTCTTT. This sequence encodes CASSESAGRTEAFF.

The chain carries TRBV27 and TRBJ2-1; TRBD1 matches at 10 bases. This CDR3 has 15 residues. Trimming cost V 4 bases and J 7 bases; bases outside gene matches: 7. From germline, CDR1 is MNHEY and CDR2 SMNVEV (reference sequence). The CDR3 DNA is TGTGCCAGCAGTTCCGGGACAGGGGCTGGAAATGAGCAGTTCTTC. It translates to CASSSGTGAGNEQFF.

J is TRBJ2-5 and V is TRBV30; TRBD2 matches 7 bases. V shed 7 bases, J shed 4 bases, and the junction held 15 bases outside the gene matches. The CDR3 loop spans 15 amino acids. Per germline, CDR1 GTSNPN and CDR2 SVGIG (reference sequence). CDR3 in amino acids: CALWSSGRRGETQYF. The CDR3 nucleotides read TGTGCCTTGTGGTCTAGCGGTCGGAGGGGAGAGACCCAGTACTTC.

V and J are TRBV28 and TRBJ2-1; 9 nucleotides agree with TRBD2. The CDR3 spans 17 residues. Germline loops: CDR1 MDHEN, CDR2 SYDVKM. Trimming removed 4 bases from V and 0 bases from J; junction bases left unmatched: 7. Here the CDR3 reads CASSSRTSARSYNEQFF. The CDR3 nucleotides are TGTGCCAGCAGTTCTCGGACTAGCGCACGCTCCTACAATGAGCAGTTCTTC.

The CDR3 nucleotides read TGCAGCGTTGAAGTGGGATGGGGGGACAGGGGTACAGATACGCAGTATTTT. Translation: CSVEVGWGDRGTDTQYF. The chain couples TRBV29-1 to TRBJ2-3; TRBD1 matches at 10 bases. The CDR3 has 17 residues. CDR1 is SQVTM and CDR2 is ANQGSEA in the germline V gene. V was clipped by 1 base and J by 3 bases; unmatched bases: 10.

A single count supports this clone. V usage is TRBV5-3 and J usage is TRBJ2-1, with 11 bases lining up with TRBD2. TRBV5-3 is an ORF; its function is uncertain. The CDR3 spans 21 residues. The V and J ends lost 4 bases and 3 bases, in that order; junction bases with no gene match: 21. In DNA form, the CDR3 reads TGTGCCAGAAGCAACCACAAGACTAGCGGGGAGTACCTTCCCCACTACAATGAGCAGTTCTTC. It yields the protein CARSNHKTSGEYLPHYNEQFF.

On this clone: An end of the junction does not agree with germline; a read error may underlie this. V is TRBV20-1 and J is TRBJ1-2; perhaps TRBD1 as D (5 bases). The CDR3 runs to 11 residues. The germline CDR1 and CDR2 sequences are DFQATT and SNEGSKA (reference sequence). The DNA of the CDR3 is TGCAGTGCTAGCTCGGCAGTAGGGGCTAAGTTC. Protein product: CSASSAVGAKF.

The V gene is TRBV28, the J gene TRBJ2-2; 10 nucleotides match TRBD1. V dropped 8 bases and J dropped 6; count of bases not matched to a gene: 6. The CDR3 consists of 14 residues. The germline V gene encodes CDR1 MDHEN and CDR2 SYDVKM. The CDR3 DNA reads as TGTGCCAGCCATCCGGGACAGGGGTCCGGGGAGCTGTTTTTT. This sequence encodes CASHPGQGSGELFF.

CDR3 sequence: CASSPYNQPQHF. In DNA, the CDR3 is TGTGCCAGTAGTCCGTACAATCAGCCCCAGCATTTT. The gene calls are TRBV19 and TRBJ1-5; no clear D gene. From germline, CDR1 is LNHDA and CDR2 SQIVND (reference sequence). The CDR3 has 12 residues. V lost 5 bases and J lost 3, with 5 bases in between.

J is TRBJ2-2 and V is TRBV9, with D tentatively TRBD2 (7 bases). Germline V CDR1 and CDR2: SGDLS, YYNGEE. This CDR3 contains 18 residues. Between the trimmed V and J ends, which lost 3 bases and 2 bases, there was a span of 20 bases. The CDR3 spells CASSAAFLGGTNTGELFF. The CDR3 coding sequence is TGTGCCAGCAGCGCCGCTTTTCTCGGGGGGACAAACACCGGGGAGCTGTTTTTT.

The gene calls are TRBV29-1 and TRBJ2-7, with D perhaps TRBD1 (6 bases). Trimming left V 6 bases short and J 2 bases short, with 14 bases between. The CDR3 loop spans 13 amino acids. Germline V gives CDR1 SQVTM, CDR2 ANQGSEA. CDR3 in amino acids: CSVWTASPYEQYF. In DNA form, the CDR3 reads TGCAGCGTCTGGACAGCTAGCCCCTACGAGCAGTACTTC.

This chain uses TRBV11-2 with TRBJ2-2; TRBD2 aligns across 10 bases. The length of the CDR3 is 15 residues. The trim removed 5 bases at V and 3 bases at J, leaving 3 bases unmatched. Per the germline V gene, CDR1 is SGHAT and CDR2 is FQNNGV. The CDR3 sequence: CASSLAGVHTGELFF. The CDR3 nucleotides read TGTGCCAGCAGCCTAGCGGGAGTGCACACCGGGGAGCTGTTTTTT.

Only a few counts were recorded for this clone. The V and J genes are TRBV6-5 and TRBJ1-5; D ambiguous. The CDR3 loop spans 15 amino acids. Germline V CDR1 and CDR2: MNHEY, SVGAGI. Trimming took 0 bases from V and 0 from J, leaving 6 bases between them. The CDR3 DNA reads TGTGCCAGCAGTTACTCGAGTTATAGCAATCAGCCCCAGCATTTT. It specifies CASSYSSYSNQPQHF.

The J gene is TRBJ1-2, the V gene TRBV4-1; D perhaps matches TRBD1 (5 bases). Per germline, CDR1 MGHRA and CDR2 YSYEKL. V shed 0 bases and J shed 7 bases, with 12 bases lying between them. The CDR3 is made up of 14 amino acids. The CDR3 nucleotides read TGCGCCAGCAGCCAAGAAGGAGCCGGGGGTGGCTACACCTTC. Translating gives CASSQEGAGGGYTF.

The chain has TRBV7-9 and TRBJ1-1; 7 nucleotides line up with TRBD1. This CDR3 contains 12 residues. Germline V gene sequence: CDR1 SEHNR, CDR2 FQNEAQ (reference sequence). V shed 5 bases and J 8 bases; nucleotides not matched to a gene: 5. The CDR3 DNA sequence: TGTGCCAGCAGCCCGGGACAGCGCGAAGCTTTCTTT. As protein: CASSPGQREAFF. The whole variable domain, remainder taken from reference TRBV7-9 and TRBJ1-1, is DTGVSQNPRHKITKRGQNVTFRCDPISEHNRLYWYRQTLGQGPEFLTYFQNEAQLEKSRLLSDRFSAERPKGSFSTLEIQRTEQGDSAMYLCASSPGQREAFFGQGTRLTVV.

The V and J genes are TRBV5-1 and TRBJ2-7; D gene unclear. From germline, CDR1 is SGHRS and CDR2 YFSETQ. The CDR3 loop spans 15 amino acids. V was clipped by 4 bases and J by 7 bases, with 21 bases between them. The CDR3 sequence: CASSPAATPTREQYF. CDR3 sequence (DNA): TGCGCCAGCAGCCCGGCGGCAACTCCTACGAGGGAGCAGTACTTC.

The V call is TRBV27, the J call TRBJ1-2; weak D call: TRBD1 (6 bases). V lost 3 bases and J lost 3, with 11 bases in between. CDR3 length: 14 amino acids. The germline gives CDR1 MNHEY, CDR2 SMNVEV (reference sequence). As DNA, the CDR3 is TGTGCCAGCAGTTTGAACAGGGCCCACTATGGCTACACCTTC. It encodes CASSLNRAHYGYTF.

The rearrangement joins TRBV4-1 to TRBJ2-1, with TRBD2 as a possible D gene (5 bases). Germline CDR1 MGHRA, CDR2 YSYEKL. This CDR3 spans 17 amino acids. V gave up 3 bases and J gave up 5 bases, with 20 bases separating them. This CDR3 reads CASSQGVLDLLNNEQFF. CDR3 DNA: TGCGCCAGCAGCCAGGGAGTACTTGACTTACTTAACAATGAGCAGTTCTTC.

The genes are TRBV7-2 and TRBJ2-1; 9 bases are shared with TRBD2. Germline V gene data show CDR1 as SGHTA and CDR2 as FQGNSA. The ends lost 6 bases at V and 9 bases at J; junction bases unmatched: 6. This CDR3 is 13 amino acids long. CDR3 coding DNA: TGTGCCAGCAGGAGGACTAGCGCCCGTGAGCAGTTCTTC. The encoded protein is CASRRTSAREQFF.

V gene TRBV5-1 combines with J gene TRBJ2-6, with 7 bases aligning to TRBD2. The germline V gene encodes CDR1 SGHRS and CDR2 YFSETQ. The CDR3 contains 17 residues. V dropped 4 bases and J dropped 4; count of bases not matched to a gene: 11. CDR3 region: CASSSTGEGRGANVLTF. The DNA for the CDR3 is TGCGCCAGCAGCAGCACCGGGGAGGGAAGGGGGGCCAACGTCCTGACTTTC.

J is TRBJ2-4 and V is TRBV5-1; TRBD2 matches at 7 bases. Germline loops: CDR1 SGHRS, CDR2 YFSETQ. This CDR3 is built from 14 residues. The J segment lost 7 bases and the V segment lost 1 base, leaving 5 bases of the junction unmatched. This chain's CDR3 is CASSLSGGSNIQYF. The DNA of the CDR3 is TGCGCCAGCAGCTTGAGTGGCGGGAGTAACATTCAGTACTTC.

J is TRBJ2-3 and V is TRBV29-1; perhaps TRBD2 as D (6 bases). The CDR3 contains 15 residues. The V and J ends lost 5 bases and 0 bases respectively, with 15 bases between them. CDR1 is SQVTM, CDR2 ANQGSEA, per germline. The chain's CDR3 is CSVSGPGRSTDTQYF. The CDR3 DNA is TGCAGCGTTAGCGGGCCGGGCCGTAGCACAGATACGCAGTATTTT.

This clone was detected once. The rearrangement uses TRBV19 and TRBJ2-3; perhaps TRBD2 as D (6 bases). The V gene's germline CDR1 is LNHDA and CDR2 SQIVND (reference sequence). This CDR3 has 15 amino acids. V was shortened by 2 bases and J by 5 bases, with 14 bases between the two germline ends. The CDR3 nucleotides are TGTGCCAGTAGTATAACGGGAGCCGCGCAAGATACGCAGTATTTT. Translating it yields CASSITGAAQDTQYF.

This clone was recorded once. V is TRBV28 and J is TRBJ2-7; D gene ambiguous. CDR3 size: 12 residues. V was shortened by 6 bases and J by 3 bases, with 9 bases between the two germline ends. Germline V gene data show CDR1 as MDHEN and CDR2 as SYDVKM. The CDR3 DNA reads as TGTGCCAGCAGGGCTAGGAGCTACGAGCAGTACTTC. This encodes CASRARSYEQYF.

This chain links TRBV5-6 with TRBJ2-2, with D possibly being TRBD1 (6 bases). Germline lookup yields CDR1 SGHDT and CDR2 YYEEEE. The CDR3 length is 16 residues. The V end was cut by 2 bases, the J end by 6 bases, with 17 bases between. This CDR3 is CASSLTGTKLAGELFF. The CDR3 DNA is TGTGCCAGCAGCTTAACAGGGACCAAGCTCGCCGGGGAGCTGTTTTTT.

The chain couples TRBV7-8 to TRBJ2-5, with 9 nucleotides matching TRBD1. With 4 bases clipped from V and 5 bases from J, the junction kept 11 bases outside the gene matches. The CDR3 covers 16 residues. CDR1 and CDR2 from the germline V gene are SGHVS and FQNEAQ. CDR3 protein: CASSSRDRARAETQYF. The CDR3 DNA is TGTGCCAGCAGCTCCCGGGACAGGGCTCGTGCGGAGACCCAGTACTTC.

The rearrangement joins TRBV4-2 to TRBJ2-7; a weak D match, TRBD2 (7 bases). The CDR3 totals 13 residues. Per the germline V gene, CDR1 is LGHNA and CDR2 is YNFKEQ. V gave up 0 bases and J gave up 6 bases, with 9 bases separating them. In DNA, the CDR3 is TGTGCCAGCAGCCAAGAGGGGGGGGCCGAGCAGTACTTC. This encodes CASSQEGGAEQYF.